This T cell receptor (beta chain) was found in a study of blood T cell repertoires in COVID-19. Study-level information: PBMCs, B-cell-depleted T cells, or T cells provided the cDNA or gDNA that made up the material.

V was cut by 3 bases and J by 2 bases, with 11 bases left in between. The CDR3 consists of 13 residues. Germline V gene sequence: CDR1 DFQATT, CDR2 SNEGSKA (reference sequence). The assay was immunoSEQ multiplex PCR, and TCRdb's table has in-frame clones only and misses some. The sample includes 120,000 to 150,000 clones, around 84% of them seen just once. The chain uses TRBV20-1 and TRBJ2-7; the D is unclear. Sequenced material: peripheral blood. The clonotype was recovered from a man aged 55 to 70 with active or convalescent COVID-19. CDR3 amino acids: CSASPRLPYEQYF. The CDR3 DNA sequence: TGCAGTGCTAGTCCCAGATTGCCCTACGAGCAGTACTTC.